This TCR beta chain was found in a study of cytotoxic CD8 clonotypes in ibrutinib-treated CLL. Findings of the study overall: Sustained-remission and progressing patients' sampling times differed.

As regards this clone: Its antigen is as yet unknown.

The CDR3 contains 14 residues. CDR1 SGHDN and CDR2 FVKESK come from the germline V gene. V lost 2 bases and J 6 bases, leaving 11 bases between the germline ends. Clones were read by immunoSEQ multiplex PCR, and TCRdb kept only the in-frame ones, dropping some. The table includes around 150,000 clones, 80% detected once. The input for sequencing was PBMCs, taken after 36 months of ibrutinib treatment. The chain is built from TRBV14 and TRBJ2-1; TRBD1 is a possible D gene (5 bases). The sequence was collected from a human donor with chronic lymphocytic leukemia. CDR3 amino acids: CASSQKYRGNEQFF. The CDR3, as DNA: TGTGCCAGCAGCCAAAAGTATAGGGGCAATGAGCAGTTCTTC.